Sequencing of this T cell receptor (beta chain) was carried out in a study of control samples from healthy donors and cancer patients. Some clones are missing from TCRdb's copy, which holds only in-frame ones; the method was immunoSEQ multiplex PCR. The sample records 100,000 to 150,000 clones, more than 75% being singletons. Source material: blood. This clonotype was sampled from a man aged 25 to 40 in good health.

The CDR3 is CASSSYAQGSSYNEQFF. In DNA, the CDR3 is TGTGCCAGCAGTTCCTATGCCCAGGGGTCGTCCTACAATGAGCAGTTCTTC. The chain combines TRBV27 with TRBJ2-1; D possibly corresponds to TRBD1 (6 bases). Trimming stripped 4 bases from V and 1 base from J, with 17 bases between. This CDR3 is built from 17 residues. The germline V gene has CDR1 MNHEY and CDR2 SMNVEV (reference sequence).